These 23 T cell receptor beta chains were all obtained from the same sample, sequenced in a study of human T cells and chemical hapten exposure. Time point reported: patch test 2, 6 weeks after DPC sensitization. The treatment was: therapeutic diphenylcyclopropenone sensitization with weekly scalp DPC. TCRdb called the RACE reads again in MiXCR, with one record for every CDR3 protein. The data show roughly 40,000 distinct CDR3 sequences, about 8.9% seen once. The sample consisted of whole blood, taken in connection with sensitization to the hapten diphenylcyclopropenone (DPC). These receptors all come from a middle-aged woman with alopecia areata. Some clones in this sample may be carry-over from other donors' samples.

This clonotype has ten or more counts. The chain is built from TRBV4-3 and TRBJ1-2, with TRBD1 matching 7 bases. The CDR3 is made up of 16 amino acids. Germline loops: CDR1 LGHNA, CDR2 YSLEER. The ends lost 0 bases at V and 6 bases at J; junction bases unmatched: 10. The CDR3 sequence: CASSQDEFWTGDGYTF. The CDR3 nucleotides read TGCGCCAGCAGCCAAGACGAGTTTTGGACAGGCGATGGCTACACCTTC.

This clonotype has ten or more counts. The rearrangement links TRBV6-2 or TRBV6-3 to TRBJ2-3; D perhaps matches TRBD1 (6 bases). The CDR3 is 14 residues long. With 2 bases removed from V and 3 bases from J, the gap between germline ends came to 9 bases. Germline CDR1 reads MNHEY; CDR2 reads SVGEGT. CDR3 coding DNA: TGTGCCAGCAGTTACCCAAGGGGGACAGATACGCAGTATTTT. Its translation: CASSYPRGTDTQYF.

This chain links TRBV20-1 with TRBJ1-2, with TRBD1 matching 7 bases. CDR1 and CDR2 from the germline V gene are DFQATT and SNEGSKA (reference sequence). The CDR3 extends over 15 amino acids. J was trimmed by 2 bases and V by 4 bases; bases with no gene match: 10. The CDR3 sequence: CSATQVGTANYGYTF. The CDR3 nucleotides are TGCAGTGCTACTCAAGTGGGGACAGCCAACTATGGCTACACCTTC.

This clonotype was found many times. This chain uses TRBV29-1 with TRBJ1-1; D remains ambiguous. Germline values: CDR1 SQVTM, CDR2 ANQGSEA. V shed 8 bases and J shed 3 bases, with 7 bases lying between them. This CDR3 contains 10 residues. In nucleotides, the CDR3 is TGCAGCTGGAGCGACACTGAAGCTTTCTTT. Translated, it gives CSWSDTEAFF. The full variable domain, completed using reference TRBV29-1 and TRBJ1-1, is SAVISQKPSRDICQRGTSLTIQCQVDSQVTMMFWYRQQPGQSLTLIATANQGSEATYESGFVIDKFPISRPNLTFSTLTVSNMSPEDSSIYLCSWSDTEAFFGQGTRLTVV.

In its sample, this clonotype was seen many times. In nucleotides, the CDR3 is TGTGCCAGCAGCTTAGCGGGGGAGAGGGAGCAGTACTTC. This gives the protein CASSLAGEREQYF. The chain is built from TRBV7-9 and TRBJ2-7; D is perhaps TRBD1 or TRBD2 (5 bases each). Trimming left V 0 bases short and J 7 bases short, with 10 bases between. Germline CDR1 SEHNR, CDR2 FQNEAQ (reference sequence). The CDR3 runs 13 residues.

This clonotype was detected ten times or more. V usage is TRBV7-2 and J usage is TRBJ1-1; D is unresolved. Per the germline V gene, CDR1 is SGHTA and CDR2 is FQGNSA. V was cut by 3 bases and J by 3 bases, with 5 bases left in between. CDR3 length: 12 amino acids. Written as DNA, the CDR3 is TGTGCCAGCAGCTTGAGGGACACTGAAGCTTTCTTT. Translating gives CASSLRDTEAFF.

This clonotype was found many times. V gene TRBV30 combines with J gene TRBJ1-6, with TRBD1 as a possible D gene (6 bases). This CDR3 is built from 15 residues. CDR1 is GTSNPN and CDR2 is SVGIG in the germline V gene (reference sequence). V dropped 4 bases and J dropped 9 bases, with 19 bases sitting between them. DNA of the CDR3: TGTGCCTGGACCGGGACACCATGGGAAAGTTCACCCCTCCACTTT. This gives the protein CAWTGTPWESSPLHF.

The rearrangement uses TRBV2 and TRBJ1-4; a possible D gene is TRBD1 (6 bases). V was shortened by 5 bases and J by 4 bases, with 14 bases between the two germline ends. The CDR3 consists of 15 residues. Germline V gene data show CDR1 as SNHLY and CDR2 as FYNNEI. CDR3 protein: CASSLTGAINEKLFF. In DNA, the CDR3 is TGTGCCAGCAGTCTTACGGGGGCAATTAATGAAAAACTGTTTTTT.

This clonotype was counted ten times or more. The chain uses TRBV2 and TRBJ1-1; D call uncertain. Germline CDR1 reads SNHLY; CDR2 reads FYNNEI. The CDR3 runs 13 residues. V dropped 2 bases and J dropped 6 bases, with 10 bases sitting between them. The CDR3 nucleotides read TGTGCCAGCAGTGAAACGGGGTTCCCTGAAGCTTTCTTT. Translation: CASSETGFPEAFF.

This clonotype came up many times. The chain carries TRBV11-3 and TRBJ2-1, with D perhaps TRBD1 (5 bases). This CDR3 contains 14 residues. Trimming left V 5 bases short and J 3 bases short, with 11 bases between. Germline CDR1 is SGHNT and CDR2 is YENEEA. The chain's CDR3 is CASSRKGNYNEQFF. The CDR3 DNA sequence: TGTGCCAGCAGCCGGAAGGGGAACTACAATGAGCAGTTCTTC. Complete variable domain (other parts from reference TRBV11-3 and TRBJ2-1): EAGVVQSPRYKIIEKKQPVAFWCNPISGHNTLYWYLQNLGQGPELLIRYENEEAVDDSQLPKDRFSAERLKGVDSTLKIQPAELGDSAVYLCASSRKGNYNEQFFGPGTRLTVL.

Ten or more counts support this clonotype. This chain links TRBV20-1 with TRBJ2-5, with D maybe TRBD1 (6 bases). Deletions cut 0 bases from V and 5 bases from J, with 16 bases between. Germline CDR1 DFQATT, CDR2 SNEGSKA (reference sequence). The CDR3 contains 15 residues. The chain's CDR3 is CSARDLGQKTETQYF. CDR3 in DNA: TGCAGTGCTAGAGATCTGGGACAAAAGACCGAGACCCAGTACTTC.

This clonotype came up many times. The chain links TRBV30 to TRBJ1-1, with D hard to call. The CDR3 contains 19 residues. V was pared by 3 bases and J by 1 base, with 27 bases between. Germline CDR1 and CDR2: GTSNPN and SVGIG (reference sequence). The DNA for the CDR3 is TGTGCCTGGAGGATACCCGCTTATGGGCCGCCCCCAGGGAACACTGAAGCTTTCTTT. Its protein is CAWRIPAYGPPPGNTEAFF.

There are many counts of this clonotype. The chain uses TRBV18 and TRBJ2-5, with a tentative D call TRBD1 (5 bases). Germline V gene lookup returns CDR1 KGHSH and CDR2 LQKENI. With 3 bases removed from V and 1 base from J, the gap between germline ends came to 15 bases. This CDR3 is 16 amino acids long. In DNA form, the CDR3 reads TGTGCCAGCTCACCTCAGGGTCGATCTATCCAAGAGACCCAGTACTTC. Translated, it gives CASSPQGRSIQETQYF.

J is TRBJ1-4 and V is TRBV10-1; no clear D gene. Germline V gene lookup returns CDR1 WNHNN and CDR2 SYGVQD (reference sequence). Trimming removed 4 bases from V and 4 bases from J, with 10 bases in between. CDR3 length: 14 amino acids. CDR3 bases: TGCGCCAGCAGTGTCGCGACCCTTAATGAAAAACTGTTTTTT. This sequence encodes CASSVATLNEKLFF.

The gene calls are TRBV11-2 and TRBJ2-3, with D perhaps TRBD2 (7 bases). The CDR3 runs to 18 residues. Trimming cost V 5 bases and J 2 bases, with 23 bases left between them. The germline gives CDR1 SGHAT, CDR2 FQNNGV. Here the CDR3 DNA reads TGTGCCAGCAGCCGACGGGGGGCCTCCCTCGCCTCCACAGATACGCAGTATTTT. Protein: CASSRRGASLASTDTQYF.

This clonotype showed up many times. J is TRBJ2-5 and V is TRBV2, with D unclear. Deletions cut 0 bases from V and 6 bases from J, with 11 bases between. The CDR3 extends over 14 amino acids. Germline CDR1 reads SNHLY; CDR2 reads FYNNEI. The CDR3 region has the DNA TGTGCCAGCAGTGAAGCACGAGGTCCCAAGACCCAGTACTTC. Its translation: CASSEARGPKTQYF.

This clonotype has a handful of counts. This CDR3 is CASSNQMREQYF. The CDR3 DNA reads TGCGCCAGCAGCAATCAGATGCGGGAGCAGTACTTC. V usage is TRBV5-1 and J usage is TRBJ2-7; D call uncertain. The CDR3 is made up of 12 amino acids. V lost 4 bases and J lost 7, with 12 bases in between. CDR1 and CDR2 from the germline V gene are SGHRS and YFSETQ.

Concerning this clonotype itself: An end of the junction differs from the germline gene, which may be a read error. The chain uses TRBV20-1 and TRBJ1-1; D may be TRBD1 (5 bases). Germline V gene sequence: CDR1 DFQATT, CDR2 SNEGSKA (reference sequence). The CDR3 contains 12 residues. CDR3 sequence: CSARDRDYEAFF. CDR3 DNA sequence: TGCAGTGCTCGAGACAGAGACTATGAAGCTTTCTTT.

This clonotype showed up just a few times. The rearrangement joins TRBV4-2 to TRBJ2-1, with TRBD2 matching 12 bases. Per germline, CDR1 LGHNA and CDR2 YNFKEQ. The CDR3 extends over 16 amino acids. Unmatched junction bases numbered 5, after V lost 0 bases and J lost 8 bases. CDR3 residues: CASSQDASGGADEQFF. The CDR3 nucleotides read TGTGCCAGCAGCCAAGACGCTAGCGGGGGGGCCGATGAGCAGTTCTTC.

This clonotype was seen a few times. One end of the junction varies from germline; a read error may be responsible. The rearrangement uses TRBV13 and TRBJ2-3, with 8 bases matching TRBD2. Germline V gives CDR1 PRHDT, CDR2 FYEKMQ (reference sequence). CDR3 length: 16 amino acids. The chain's CDR3 is CASSLGTSWGADTQYF. CDR3 nucleotides: TGTGCCAGCAGCCTAGGGACTAGTTGGGGCGCAGATACGCAGTATTTT.

This chain links TRBV30 with TRBJ1-4; D perhaps matches TRBD1 (5 bases). In germline, CDR1 is GTSNPN, CDR2 SVGIG (reference sequence). CDR3 size: 16 residues. Trimming stripped 4 bases from V and 4 bases from J, with 19 bases between. CDR3 sequence: CAWKPGLLPGNEKLFF. CDR3 DNA: TGTGCCTGGAAACCAGGGCTACTACCGGGTAATGAAAAACTGTTTTTT.

This clonotype was recorded a few times. This sequence joins TRBV9 and TRBJ2-1; 10 bases are a match to TRBD2. Germline lookup yields CDR1 SGDLS and CDR2 YYNGEE. V trimming: 0 bases; J trimming: 9 bases; junction bases outside the gene matches: 9. This CDR3 comprises 16 residues. CDR3 nucleotides: TGTGCCAGCAGCGTAGATTTTAGCGGGGGGAAACTTGAGCAGTTCTTC. Protein sequence: CASSVDFSGGKLEQFF.

This clonotype was counted many times. The chain employs TRBV2 and TRBJ2-5; possibly TRBD2 for D (5 bases). Between the trimmed V and J ends, which lost 3 bases and 9 bases, there was a span of 5 bases. The CDR3 consists of 10 residues. Germline-derived CDR1 and CDR2 are SNHLY and FYNNEI. CDR3: CASSDGAQYF. Here the CDR3 DNA reads TGTGCCAGCAGTGACGGGGCCCAGTACTTC.